These 5 T cell receptor beta chains were sequenced from one sample in a study of Ad26.COV2.S vaccination and SARS-CoV-2 variants. The treatment denotes: roughly 19 received Ad26.COV2.S at low or high dose, single or two shots; 5 received placebo; per-sample allocation not given. Repertoires come from day 63 after the first vaccine or placebo injection. Sequenced by immunoSEQ multiplex PCR; TCRdb stores in-frame clones only, minus some. The data hold a few hundred thousand clones, with roughly 87% observed a single time. The material sequenced was peripheral blood, taken in a trial of Ad26.COV2.S vaccine versus placebo. Source of these receptors: a person aged 18-65 years who received the Ad26.COV2.S COVID-19 vaccine or a placebo.

The V and J genes are TRBV6-2 or TRBV6-3 and TRBJ1-5, with D possibly matching TRBD1 (5 bases). V lost 5 bases to trimming and J lost 9 bases, with 20 bases between them. This CDR3 contains 15 residues. Germline-derived CDR1 and CDR2 are MNHEY and SVGEGT. This CDR3 is CASSRAGTDSRPQHF. The CDR3 DNA reads as TGTGCCAGCAGTCGGGCGGGGACGGATTCAAGGCCCCAGCATTTT.

This clone came up once. The chain uses TRBV27 and TRBJ2-6, with 9 bases fitting TRBD1. The CDR3 contains 20 residues. The trim removed 5 bases at V and 2 bases at J, leaving 16 bases unmatched. From germline, CDR1 is MNHEY and CDR2 SMNVEV (reference sequence). CDR3 nucleotide sequence: TGTGCCAGCAGTCAAAAGGGGATGTGGGACAGGGACCCTGGGGCCAACGTCCTGACTTTC. It is translated as CASSQKGMWDRDPGANVLTF.

This clone was recorded once. The genes are TRBV28 and TRBJ1-5; 10 nucleotides line up with TRBD1. The CDR3 totals 15 residues. With V trimmed by 7 bases and J by 7 bases, 10 bases remained unmatched. Per germline, CDR1 MDHEN and CDR2 SYDVKM. The CDR3 is CASTPRGQGRQPQHF. The CDR3, as DNA: TGTGCCAGCACCCCTAGGGGACAGGGGAGACAGCCCCAGCATTTT.

A single count supports this clone. The V and J genes are TRBV28 and TRBJ2-5; D call uncertain. Trimming pared 1 base from V and 4 bases from J, leaving 10 bases between. This CDR3 contains 14 residues. CDR1 MDHEN and CDR2 SYDVKM come from the germline V gene. CDR3 sequence reads: CASSLSGYVETQYF. For the CDR3, the DNA is TGTGCCAGCAGTTTATCTGGGTATGTAGAGACCCAGTACTTC. Using reference TRBV28 and TRBJ2-5 for the parts outside the CDR3, the full variable domain is DVKVTQSSRYLVKRTGEKVFLECVQDMDHENMFWYRQDPGLGLRLIYFSYDVKMKEKGDIPEGYSVSREKKERFSLILESASTNQTSMYLCASSLSGYVETQYFGPGTRLLVL.

The chain has TRBV12-3 or TRBV12-4 and TRBJ1-1, with TRBD1 identical over 7 bases. This CDR3 contains 13 residues. The ends lost 2 bases at V and 11 bases at J; junction bases unmatched: 8. CDR3 in amino acids: CASSLRGGQRAFF. The CDR3 coding sequence is TGTGCCAGCAGTTTACGGGGGGGACAGAGGGCTTTCTTT.